This T cell receptor beta chain was sequenced for a study of T cells in localized non-small cell lung cancer. Study observations and caveats: In adjacent lung appeared a median about 57 of the top 100 tumor clones. Uninvolved nearby lung showed the greatest T cell clonality, exceeding that found in tumor. Prolonged overall survival went with higher T cell density in the blood. Because researchers sequenced only one region of the tumor, heterogeneity is still possible.

Comments on this clone: Its target is unknown.

The CDR3 length is 16 residues. Trimming pared 2 bases from V and 6 bases from J, leaving 20 bases between. From germline, CDR1 is MGHRA and CDR2 YSYEKL. Produced via immunoSEQ multiplex PCR; TCRdb's table is partial and in-frame only. The sample gives roughly 35,000 clones, around nine tenths of which show up once; less than 9.5% is in the top ten. Sample: peripheral blood, taken before any cancer treatment. The receptor comes from a woman aged 35 to 70 with stage I lung adenocarcinoma. The rearrangement links TRBV4-1 to TRBJ2-7; no reliable D call. The CDR3 DNA is TGCGCCAGCAGCCAATTGGACCTGGTAGGTTTCGGCGAGCAGTACTTC. As protein: CASSQLDLVGFGEQYF.